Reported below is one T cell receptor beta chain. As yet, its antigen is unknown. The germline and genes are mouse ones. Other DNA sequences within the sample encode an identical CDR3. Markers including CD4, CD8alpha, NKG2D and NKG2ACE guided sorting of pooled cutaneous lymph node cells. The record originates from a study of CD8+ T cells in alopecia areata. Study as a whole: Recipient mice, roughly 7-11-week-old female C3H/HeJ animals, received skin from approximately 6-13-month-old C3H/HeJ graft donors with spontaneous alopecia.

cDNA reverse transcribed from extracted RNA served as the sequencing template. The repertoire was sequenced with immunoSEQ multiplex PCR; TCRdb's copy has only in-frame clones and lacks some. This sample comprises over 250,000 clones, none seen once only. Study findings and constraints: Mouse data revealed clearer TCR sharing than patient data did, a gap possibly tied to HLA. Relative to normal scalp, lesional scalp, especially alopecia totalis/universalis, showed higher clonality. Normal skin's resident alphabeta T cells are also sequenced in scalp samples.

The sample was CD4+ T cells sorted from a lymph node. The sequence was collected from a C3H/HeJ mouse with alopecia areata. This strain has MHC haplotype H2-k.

The CDR3 is CTCSAPTGNYAEQFF. The sequenced CDR3 bases are TGCACCTGCAGTGCTCCGACTGGAAACTATGCT. V gene TRBV1 combines with J gene TRBJ2-1; maybe TRBD2 (6 bases). The read gets to within 4 residues of the CDR3 end, and the germline J gene fills in the rest. Between the trimmed V and J ends, which lost 3 bases and 1 base, there was a span of 10 bases. The CDR3 has 15 amino acids. Looked up from germline, CDR1 is NSQYPW and CDR2 is LRSPGD (reference sequence).